The rows below give T cell receptor beta chains drawn from one sample of a study of blood T cell repertoires in COVID-19. Assay used: immunoSEQ multiplex PCR; TCRdb lists only in-frame clones, some missing. The repertoire holds approximately 350,000 clones, more than 70% seen once, with 2.5% to 3.5% in the top ten. Sequences were obtained from peripheral blood. These receptors were taken from a woman aged 30 to 39 with COVID-19, enrolled during active disease. The CDR3 runs from the conserved cysteine through the conserved F or W. The D gene is left open where the match is weak. Size is stated for part of the rows, as once, few or many counts, or as a class when the clone is expanded.

>TRBV3-1/TRBV3-2|TRBD1|TRBJ1-2|-
CASSQDSGTGLFGYTF
TGTGCCAGCAGCCAAGATTCCGGGACAGGGCTTTTCGGCTACACCTTC
>TRBV7-8|TRBD1|TRBJ1-1|-
CASSLVAAGQAFTEAFF
TGTGCCAGCAGCTTAGTAGCCGCGGGACAGGCGTTTACTGAAGCTTTCTTT
>TRBV5-1|TRBD1|TRBJ1-2|-
CASSPEPGQGVGGYTF
TGCGCCAGCAGCCCCGAACCGGGACAGGGAGTCGGTGGCTACACCTTC
>TRBV7-9|TRBD2|TRBJ2-1|-
CASSPPGGSSYNEQFF
TGTGCCAGCAGCCCCCCGGGCGGGAGTTCGTACAATGAGCAGTTCTTC
>TRBV4-1|TRBD2|TRBJ2-1|-
CASSQVRGDNEQFF
TGCGCCAGCAGCCAAGTCCGGGGGGACAATGAGCAGTTCTTC
>TRBV7-6|TRBD2|TRBJ2-3|-
CASSLAIGTSGESTDTQYF
TGTGCCAGCAGCTTAGCTATCGGGACTAGCGGGGAGAGCACAGATACGCAGTATTTT
>TRBV7-8|-|TRBJ1-5|-
CASSSLTARQPQHF
TGTGCCAGCAGCTCGTTGACAGCGCGGCAGCCCCAGCATTTT
>TRBV7-9|TRBD1|TRBJ2-3|-
CASTLVQGRDTQYF
TGTGCCAGCACCCTTGTACAGGGGAGAGATACGCAGTATTTT
>TRBV5-6|-|TRBJ2-5|-
CASSRGLQETQYF
TGTGCCAGCAGCCGAGGGCTACAAGAGACCCAGTACTTC
>TRBV11-2|-|TRBJ2-2|-
CASSLDRAGNTGELFF
TGTGCCAGCAGCTTAGATCGCGCCGGGAACACCGGGGAGCTGTTTTTT
>TRBV3-1/TRBV3-2|-|TRBJ1-3|-
CASSGEGNTIYF
TGTGCCAGCAGTGGGGAGGGAAACACCATATATTTT
>TRBV18|-|TRBJ1-1|-
CASGSSEMNTEAFF
TGTGCCAGCGGATCTAGCGAAATGAACACTGAAGCTTTCTTT
>TRBV6-5|-|TRBJ2-2|-
CASSYGQGGTGELFF
TGTGCCAGCAGTTACGGGCAGGGAGGCACCGGGGAGCTGTTTTTT
>TRBV27|-|TRBJ1-1|-
CASSFRENTEAFF
TGTGCCAGCAGTTTCAGGGAGAACACTGAAGCTTTCTTT
>TRBV10-3|TRBD1|TRBJ1-2|-
CAISPGQGYGYTF
TGTGCCATCAGTCCGGGACAGGGCTATGGCTACACCTTC
>TRBV4-3|TRBD1|TRBJ2-2|-
CASSQYSQGKAGELFF
TGCGCCAGCAGCCAGTACTCACAGGGGAAGGCCGGGGAGCTGTTTTTT
>TRBV28|TRBD1|TRBJ2-2|-
CASSGQDTGELFF
TGTGCCAGCAGCGGACAGGACACCGGGGAGCTGTTTTTT
>TRBV5-1|TRBD1|TRBJ1-3|-
CASSARTGVGGNTIYF
TGCGCCAGCAGCGCCAGGACAGGGGTCGGGGGAAACACCATATATTTT
>TRBV18|TRBD1|TRBJ2-1|-
CASSPDRGYNEQFF
TGTGCCAGCTCACCTGACAGGGGCTACAATGAGCAGTTCTTC
>TRBV6-5|TRBD1|TRBJ1-5|-
CASSPTGAQPQHF
TGTGCCAGCAGTCCAACAGGGGCTCAGCCCCAGCATTTT
>TRBV25-1|-|TRBJ2-1|-
CASRPVGGLYNEQFF
TGTGCCAGCAGACCTGTCGGGGGGCTTTACAATGAGCAGTTCTTC
>TRBV3-1/TRBV3-2|TRBD1|TRBJ1-2|few
CASSYRGSNYGYTF
TGTGCCAGCAGCTACAGGGGCTCTAACTATGGCTACACCTTC
>TRBV6-5|TRBD1|TRBJ2-7|-
CASSPGQVLHEQYF
TGTGCCAGCAGTCCGGGACAGGTCCTCCACGAGCAGTACTTC
>TRBV11-2|-|TRBJ1-5|-
CASTGTSTSAQHF
TGTGCCAGCACCGGGACATCGACTTCAGCCCAGCATTTT
>TRBV7-8|TRBD2|TRBJ2-2|-
CASSLVPSGNTGELFF
TGTGCCAGCAGCTTAGTGCCTAGCGGGAACACCGGGGAGCTGTTTTTT
>TRBV4-1|TRBD1|TRBJ1-2|-
CASSQDALGMTGRGYTF
TGCGCCAGCAGCCAAGATGCCTTAGGTATGACAGGGCGCGGCTACACCTTC
>TRBV5-8|-|TRBJ2-1|once
CASSLGVGFGEQFF
TGTGCCAGCAGCTTGGGGGTCGGGTTCGGTGAGCAGTTCTTC
>TRBV7-9|-|TRBJ1-1|-
CASSAQGSNAEAFF
TGTGCCAGCAGCGCACAGGGCTCGAACGCTGAAGCTTTCTTT
>TRBV7-2|TRBD2|TRBJ2-1|-
CASSLGRLAGVPNEQFF
TGTGCCAGCAGCTTAGGGAGACTAGCGGGAGTGCCCAATGAGCAGTTCTTC
>TRBV19|TRBD1|TRBJ1-5|-
CASSITGGRSNQPQHF
TGTGCCAGTAGTATTACAGGGGGCCGGAGCAATCAGCCCCAGCATTTT
>TRBV7-7|-|TRBJ2-2|-
CASSPREEDGELFF
TGTGCTAGCAGCCCCCGGGAAGAGGACGGGGAGCTGTTTTTT
>TRBV9|-|TRBJ1-1|-
CASSVDGTSEAFF
TGTGCCAGCAGCGTAGATGGGACATCCGAAGCTTTCTTT
>TRBV20-1|-|TRBJ2-2|-
CSARDLGELFF
TGCAGTGCTAGAGATCTCGGGGAGCTGTTTTTT
>TRBV19|TRBD2|TRBJ2-6|-
CASALGGRRGGANVLTF
TGTGCCAGTGCCCTGGGCGGGAGACGAGGTGGGGCCAACGTCCTGACTTTC
>TRBV18|-|TRBJ1-6|-
CASSPAREAYNSPLHF
TGTGCCAGCTCACCAGCGAGGGAGGCCTATAATTCACCCCTCCACTTT
>TRBV6-5|-|TRBJ1-2|-
CAVCRGSSGNIGYTF
TGTGCAGTGTGTCGCGGGTCCTCCGGAAACATTGGCTACACCTTC
>TRBV6-1|TRBD1|TRBJ1-4|-
CASSDGTGLYEKLFF
TGTGCCAGCAGTGACGGGACAGGGCTTTATGAAAAACTGTTTTTT
>TRBV5-6|TRBD1|TRBJ2-3|-
CASSSGQGAMGGTDTQYF
TGTGCCAGCAGCTCGGGACAGGGGGCGATGGGTGGCACAGATACGCAGTATTTT
>TRBV3-1/TRBV3-2|-|TRBJ2-1|-
CASSQSSRGEQFF
TGTGCCAGCAGCCAGTCTTCCCGGGGTGAGCAGTTCTTC
>TRBV7-9|TRBD1|TRBJ1-6|-
CASTGRDSNSPLHF
TGTGCCAGCACCGGCCGGGACAGTAATTCACCCCTCCACTTT
>TRBV6-5|-|TRBJ1-5|-
CASSAQGNQPQHF
TGTGCCAGCAGCGCCCAGGGGAATCAGCCCCAGCATTTT
>TRBV2|-|TRBJ1-2|-
CASSVVPRLANYGYTF
TGTGCCAGCAGTGTGGTACCGCGGTTAGCTAACTATGGCTACACCTTC
>TRBV14|TRBD2|TRBJ2-7|once
CASSPWEGSYEQYF
TGTGCCAGCAGCCCTTGGGAGGGTTCCTACGAGCAGTACTTC
>TRBV11-3|TRBD2|TRBJ2-1|-
CASSVVAGGMNEQFF
TGTGCCAGCAGCGTCGTAGCGGGAGGAATGAATGAGCAGTTCTTC
>TRBV10-2|-|TRBJ2-2|-
CASTTSARGTGELFF
TGCGCCAGCACTACGAGCGCGAGGGGGACCGGGGAGCTGTTTTTT
>TRBV27|TRBD1|TRBJ1-1|-
CASNQGATTEAFF
TGTGCCAGCAATCAGGGGGCGACCACTGAAGCTTTCTTT
>TRBV7-9|-|TRBJ1-5|-
CASSPPNQPQHF
TGTGCCAGCAGTCCCCCAAATCAGCCCCAGCATTTT
>TRBV19|-|TRBJ2-3|once
CASSIGSRSTDTQYF
TGTGCCAGTAGTATAGGTAGTCGCTCCACAGATACGCAGTATTTT
>TRBV5-1|TRBD2|TRBJ2-5|-
CASSSGTSRETQYF
TGCGCCAGCAGCTCCGGGACTAGTAGGGAGACCCAGTACTTC
>TRBV7-9|-|TRBJ1-4|-
CASSFPPGRKEKLFF
TGTGCCAGCAGTTTCCCCCCGGGTAGGAAGGAAAAACTGTTTTTT
>TRBV11-3|TRBD2|TRBJ2-1|-
CASSLAGRVDEQFF
TGTGCCAGCAGCTTAGCGGGGAGGGTCGATGAGCAGTTCTTC
>TRBV3-1/TRBV3-2|TRBD1|TRBJ2-4|-
CASSQEGQGGAIQYF
TGTGCCAGCAGCCAAGAGGGACAGGGCGGTGCCATTCAGTACTTC
>TRBV9|-|TRBJ1-4|-
CASSAATNEKLFF
TGTGCCAGCAGCGCCGCAACTAATGAAAAACTGTTTTTT